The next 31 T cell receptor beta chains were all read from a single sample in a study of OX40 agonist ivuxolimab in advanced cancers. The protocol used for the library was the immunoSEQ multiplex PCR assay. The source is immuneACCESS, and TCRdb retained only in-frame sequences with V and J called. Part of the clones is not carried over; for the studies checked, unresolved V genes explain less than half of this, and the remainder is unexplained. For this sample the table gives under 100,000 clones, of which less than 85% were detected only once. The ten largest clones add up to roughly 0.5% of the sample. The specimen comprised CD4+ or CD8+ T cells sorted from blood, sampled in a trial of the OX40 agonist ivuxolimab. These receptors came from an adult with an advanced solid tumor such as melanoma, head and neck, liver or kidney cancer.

CDR3 amino acids: CASSPMNLQTGEAFF. CDR3 DNA sequence: TGTGCCAGCAGCCCCATGAACCTCCAGACAGGGGAAGCTTTCTTT. The rearrangement uses TRBV7-2 and TRBJ1-1; 7 positions agree with TRBD1. CDR3 length: 15 amino acids. V lost 5 bases and J lost 8; bases outside the gene matches: 14. Germline values: CDR1 SGHTA, CDR2 FQGNSA. Combining the CDR3 with reference TRBV7-2 and TRBJ1-1 gives the whole variable domain GAGVSQSPSNKVTEKGKDVELRCDPISGHTALYWYRQSLGQGLEFLIYFQGNSAPDKSGLPSDRFSAERTGGSVSTLTIQRTQQEDSAVYLCASSPMNLQTGEAFFGQGTRLTVV.

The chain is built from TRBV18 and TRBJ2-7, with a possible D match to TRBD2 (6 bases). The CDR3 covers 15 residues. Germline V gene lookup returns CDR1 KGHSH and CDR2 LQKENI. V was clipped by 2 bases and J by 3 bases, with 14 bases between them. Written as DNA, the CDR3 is TGTGCCAGCTCACCAGAGCGGGCCCTGGGCTACGAGCAGTACTTC. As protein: CASSPERALGYEQYF.

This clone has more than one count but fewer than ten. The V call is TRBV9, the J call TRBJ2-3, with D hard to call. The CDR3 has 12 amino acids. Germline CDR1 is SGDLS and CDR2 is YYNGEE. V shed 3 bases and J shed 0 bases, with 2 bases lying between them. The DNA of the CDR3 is TGTGCCAGCAGCGCCAGCACAGATACGCAGTATTTT. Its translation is CASSASTDTQYF.

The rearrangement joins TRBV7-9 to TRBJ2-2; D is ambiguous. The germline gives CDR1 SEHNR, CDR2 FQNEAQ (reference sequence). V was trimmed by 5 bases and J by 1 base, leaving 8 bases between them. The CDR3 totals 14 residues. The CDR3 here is CASSPPRNTGELFF. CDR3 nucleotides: TGTGCCAGCAGCCCACCCAGGAACACCGGGGAGCTGTTTTTT.

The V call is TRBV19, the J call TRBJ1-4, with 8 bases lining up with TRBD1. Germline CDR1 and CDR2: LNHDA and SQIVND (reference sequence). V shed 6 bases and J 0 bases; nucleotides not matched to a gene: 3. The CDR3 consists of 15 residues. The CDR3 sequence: CASRGQASTNEKLFF. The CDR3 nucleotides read TGTGCCAGTAGGGGACAGGCCTCAACTAATGAAAAACTGTTTTTT.

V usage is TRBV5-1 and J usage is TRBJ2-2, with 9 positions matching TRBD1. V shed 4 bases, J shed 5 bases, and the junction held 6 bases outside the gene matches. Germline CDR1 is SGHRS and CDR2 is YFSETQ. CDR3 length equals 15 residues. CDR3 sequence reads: CASSPEGQGTGELFF. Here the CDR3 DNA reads TGCGCCAGCAGCCCAGAGGGACAGGGTACCGGGGAGCTGTTTTTT.

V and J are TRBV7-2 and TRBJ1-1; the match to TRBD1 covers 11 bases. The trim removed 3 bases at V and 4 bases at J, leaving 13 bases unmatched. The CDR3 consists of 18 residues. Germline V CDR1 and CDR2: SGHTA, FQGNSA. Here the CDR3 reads CASSFSGTGGLGGTEAFF. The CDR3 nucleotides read TGTGCCAGCAGCTTCTCCGGGACAGGGGGGCTTGGGGGCACTGAAGCTTTCTTT.

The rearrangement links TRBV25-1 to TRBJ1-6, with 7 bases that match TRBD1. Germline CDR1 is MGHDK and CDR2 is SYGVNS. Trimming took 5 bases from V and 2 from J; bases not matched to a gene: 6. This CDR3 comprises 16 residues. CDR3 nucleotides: TGTGCCAGCAGTATGCACAGGGGTACCTATAATTCACCCCTCCACTTT. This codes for CASSMHRGTYNSPLHF.

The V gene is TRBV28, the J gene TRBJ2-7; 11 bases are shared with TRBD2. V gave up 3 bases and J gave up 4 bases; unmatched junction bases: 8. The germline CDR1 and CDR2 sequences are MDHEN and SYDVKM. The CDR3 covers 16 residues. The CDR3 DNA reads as TGTGCCAGCAGTTTGGGTAGCGGGGGGGCCGGGTACGAGCAGTACTTC. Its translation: CASSLGSGGAGYEQYF.

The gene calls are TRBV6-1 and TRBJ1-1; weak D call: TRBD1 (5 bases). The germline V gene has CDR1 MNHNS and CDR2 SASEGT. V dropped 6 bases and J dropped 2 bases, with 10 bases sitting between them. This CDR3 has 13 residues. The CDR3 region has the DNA TGTGCCAGCAGCCTGGACAAAAACACTGAAGCTTTCTTT. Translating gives CASSLDKNTEAFF.

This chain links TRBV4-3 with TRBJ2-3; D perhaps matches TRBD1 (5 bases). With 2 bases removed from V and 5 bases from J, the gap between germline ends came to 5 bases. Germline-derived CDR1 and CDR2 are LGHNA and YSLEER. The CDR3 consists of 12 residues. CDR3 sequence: CASSQQGDTQYF. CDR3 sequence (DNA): TGCGCCAGCAGCCAACAGGGAGATACGCAGTATTTT.

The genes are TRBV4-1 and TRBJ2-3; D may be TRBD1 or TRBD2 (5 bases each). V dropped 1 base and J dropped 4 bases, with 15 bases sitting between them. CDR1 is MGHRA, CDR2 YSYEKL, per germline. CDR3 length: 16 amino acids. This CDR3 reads CASSQVSLLGADTQYF. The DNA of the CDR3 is TGCGCCAGCAGCCAAGTTTCGCTGTTGGGGGCAGATACGCAGTATTTT.

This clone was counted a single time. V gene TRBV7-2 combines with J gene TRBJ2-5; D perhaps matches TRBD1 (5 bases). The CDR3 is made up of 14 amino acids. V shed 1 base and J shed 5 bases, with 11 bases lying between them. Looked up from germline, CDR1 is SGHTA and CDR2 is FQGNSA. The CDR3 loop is CASSLVLGHETQYF. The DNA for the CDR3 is TGTGCCAGCAGCTTAGTGCTAGGACACGAGACCCAGTACTTC.

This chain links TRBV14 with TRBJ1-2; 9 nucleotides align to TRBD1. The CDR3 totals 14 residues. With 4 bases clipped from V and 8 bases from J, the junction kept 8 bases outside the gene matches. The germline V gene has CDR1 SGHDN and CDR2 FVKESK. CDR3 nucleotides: TGTGCCAGCAGCCTGACGACAGGGGGGATAGGCTACACCTTC. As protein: CASSLTTGGIGYTF.

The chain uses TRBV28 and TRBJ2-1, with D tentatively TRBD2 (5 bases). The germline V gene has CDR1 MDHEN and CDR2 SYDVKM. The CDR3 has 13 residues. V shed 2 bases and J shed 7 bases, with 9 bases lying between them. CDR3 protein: CASSLAGVNEQFF. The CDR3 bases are TGTGCCAGCAGTTTAGCGGGTGTAAATGAGCAGTTCTTC.

The CDR3 loop reads CASSPHPEGVETQYF. The CDR3 bases are TGTGCCAGCAGCCCGCACCCGGAGGGTGTGGAGACCCAGTACTTC. The V and J genes are TRBV9 and TRBJ2-5, with D possibly TRBD2 on 6 matching bases. The ends were cut back, 4 bases at V and 5 bases at J, with 18 bases in the middle. Germline CDR1 SGDLS, CDR2 YYNGEE. The CDR3 runs 15 residues.

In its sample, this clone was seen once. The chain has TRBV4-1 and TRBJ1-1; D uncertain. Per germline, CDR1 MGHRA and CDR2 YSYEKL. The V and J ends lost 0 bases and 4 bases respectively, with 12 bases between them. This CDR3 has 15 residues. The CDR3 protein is CASSQEKEVFTEAFF. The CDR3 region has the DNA TGCGCCAGCAGCCAAGAAAAGGAGGTATTCACTGAAGCTTTCTTT.

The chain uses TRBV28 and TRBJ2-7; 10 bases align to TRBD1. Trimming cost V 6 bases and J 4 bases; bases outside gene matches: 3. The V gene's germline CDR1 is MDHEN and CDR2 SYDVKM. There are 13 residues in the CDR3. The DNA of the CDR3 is TGTGCCAGCAGGCCGGGACAGGGGTACGAGCAGTACTTC. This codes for CASRPGQGYEQYF.

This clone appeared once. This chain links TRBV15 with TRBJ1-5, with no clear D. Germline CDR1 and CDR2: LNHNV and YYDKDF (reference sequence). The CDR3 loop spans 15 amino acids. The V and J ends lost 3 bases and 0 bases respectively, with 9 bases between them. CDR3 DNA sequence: TGTGCCACCAGCAGGGGAGGGAATAGCAATCAGCCCCAGCATTTT. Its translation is CATSRGGNSNQPQHF.

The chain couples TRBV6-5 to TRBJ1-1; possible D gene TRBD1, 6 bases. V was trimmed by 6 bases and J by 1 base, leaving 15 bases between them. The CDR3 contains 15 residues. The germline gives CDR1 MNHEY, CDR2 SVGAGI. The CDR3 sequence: CASRVSGTQNTEAFF. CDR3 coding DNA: TGTGCCAGCAGGGTCTCCGGGACACAGAACACTGAAGCTTTCTTT.

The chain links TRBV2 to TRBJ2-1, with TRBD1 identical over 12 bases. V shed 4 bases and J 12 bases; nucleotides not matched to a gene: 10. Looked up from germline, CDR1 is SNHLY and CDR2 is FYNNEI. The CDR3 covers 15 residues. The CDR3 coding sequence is TGTGCCAGCAGTGTCCTAGGGACAGGGGGCTGGGTGCAGTTCTTC. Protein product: CASSVLGTGGWVQFF.

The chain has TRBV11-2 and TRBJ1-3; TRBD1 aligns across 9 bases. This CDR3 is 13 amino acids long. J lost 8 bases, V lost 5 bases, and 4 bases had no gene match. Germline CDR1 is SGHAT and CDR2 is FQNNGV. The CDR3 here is CASSRDRAHTIYF. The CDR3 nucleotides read TGTGCCAGCAGCCGGGACAGGGCACACACCATATATTTT. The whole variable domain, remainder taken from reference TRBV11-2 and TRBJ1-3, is EAGVAQSPRYKIIEKRQSVAFWCNPISGHATLYWYQQILGQGPKLLIQFQNNGVVDDSQLPKDRFSAERLKGVDSTLKIQPAKLEDSAVYLCASSRDRAHTIYFGEGSWLTVV.

The CDR3 loop reads CARSLAQAETQYF. CDR3 DNA: TGTGCCAGAAGCTTGGCACAGGCGGAGACCCAGTACTTC. This sequence joins TRBV5-3 and TRBJ2-5; tentatively, D is TRBD1 (5 bases). Being an ORF, TRBV5-3 has a function that is uncertain. V shed 0 bases and J shed 5 bases, with 8 bases lying between them. CDR3 size: 13 residues.

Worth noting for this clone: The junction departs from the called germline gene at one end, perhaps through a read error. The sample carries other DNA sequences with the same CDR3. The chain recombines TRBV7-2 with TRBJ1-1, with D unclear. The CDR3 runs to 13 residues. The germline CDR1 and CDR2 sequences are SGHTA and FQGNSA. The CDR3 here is CASSFSQNTEAFF. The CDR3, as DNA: TGTGCCAGCAGCTTTTCCCAGAACACTGAGGCTTTCTTT.

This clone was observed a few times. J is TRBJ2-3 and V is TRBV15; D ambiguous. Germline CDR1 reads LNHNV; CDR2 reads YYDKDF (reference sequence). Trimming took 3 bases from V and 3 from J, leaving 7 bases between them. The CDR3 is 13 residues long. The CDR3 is CATSRSKTDTQYF. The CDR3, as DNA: TGTGCCACCAGCAGGAGCAAAACAGATACGCAGTATTTT.

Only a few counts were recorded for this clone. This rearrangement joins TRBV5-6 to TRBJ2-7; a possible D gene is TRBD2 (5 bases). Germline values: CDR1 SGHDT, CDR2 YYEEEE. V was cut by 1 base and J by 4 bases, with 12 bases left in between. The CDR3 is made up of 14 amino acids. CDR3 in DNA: TGTGCCAGCAGCTTGTTGAATCGGGGTTACGAGCAGTACTTC. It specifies CASSLLNRGYEQYF.

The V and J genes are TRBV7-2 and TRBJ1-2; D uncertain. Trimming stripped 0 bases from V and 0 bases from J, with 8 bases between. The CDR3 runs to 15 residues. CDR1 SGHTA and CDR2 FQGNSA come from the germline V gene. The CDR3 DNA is TGTGCCAGCAGCTTAGCGGCACAAGCTAACTATGGCTACACCTTC. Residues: CASSLAAQANYGYTF.

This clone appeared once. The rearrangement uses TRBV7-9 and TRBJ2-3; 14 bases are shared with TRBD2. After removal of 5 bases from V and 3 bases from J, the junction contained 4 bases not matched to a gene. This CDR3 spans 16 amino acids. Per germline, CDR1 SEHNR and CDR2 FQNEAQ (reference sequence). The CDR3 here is CASSPWTSGRTDTQYF. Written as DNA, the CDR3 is TGTGCCAGCAGCCCCTGGACTAGCGGGAGGACAGATACGCAGTATTTT.

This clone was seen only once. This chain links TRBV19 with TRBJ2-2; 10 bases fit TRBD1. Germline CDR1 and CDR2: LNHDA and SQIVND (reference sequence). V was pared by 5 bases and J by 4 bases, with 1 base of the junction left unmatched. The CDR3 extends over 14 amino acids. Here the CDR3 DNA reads TGTGCCAGTAGTCGACAGGGGGCCACCGGGGAGCTGTTTTTT. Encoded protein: CASSRQGATGELFF.

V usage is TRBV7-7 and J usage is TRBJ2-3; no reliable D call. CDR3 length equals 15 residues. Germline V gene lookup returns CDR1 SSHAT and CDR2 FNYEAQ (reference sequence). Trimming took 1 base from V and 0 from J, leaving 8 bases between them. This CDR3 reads CASSLGLASTDTQYF. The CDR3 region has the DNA TGTGCCAGCAGCTTAGGTCTTGCTAGCACAGATACGCAGTATTTT.

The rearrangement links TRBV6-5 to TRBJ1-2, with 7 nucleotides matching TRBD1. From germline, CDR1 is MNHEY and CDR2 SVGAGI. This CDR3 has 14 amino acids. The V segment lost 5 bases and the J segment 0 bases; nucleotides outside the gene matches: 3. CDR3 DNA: TGTGCCAGCAGTCGGGACAGTACTAACTATGGCTACACCTTC. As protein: CASSRDSTNYGYTF.